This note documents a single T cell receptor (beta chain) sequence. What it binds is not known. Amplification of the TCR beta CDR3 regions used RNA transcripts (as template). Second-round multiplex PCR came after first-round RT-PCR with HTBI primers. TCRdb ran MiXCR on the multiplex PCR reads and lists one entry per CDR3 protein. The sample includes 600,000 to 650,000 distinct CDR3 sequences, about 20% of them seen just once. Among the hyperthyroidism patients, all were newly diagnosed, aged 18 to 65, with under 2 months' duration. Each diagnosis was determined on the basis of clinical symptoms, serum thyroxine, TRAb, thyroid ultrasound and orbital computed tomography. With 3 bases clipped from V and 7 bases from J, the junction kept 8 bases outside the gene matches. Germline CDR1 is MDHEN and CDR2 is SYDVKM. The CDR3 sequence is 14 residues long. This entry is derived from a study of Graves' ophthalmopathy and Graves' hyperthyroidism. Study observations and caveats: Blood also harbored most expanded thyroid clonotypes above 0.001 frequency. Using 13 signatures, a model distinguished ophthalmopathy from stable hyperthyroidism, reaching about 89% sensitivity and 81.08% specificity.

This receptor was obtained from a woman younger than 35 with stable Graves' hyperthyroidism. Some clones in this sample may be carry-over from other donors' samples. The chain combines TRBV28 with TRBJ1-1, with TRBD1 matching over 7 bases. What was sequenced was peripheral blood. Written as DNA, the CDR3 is TGTGCCAGCAGTTTTGACAGGGTACCCTTTGAAGCTTTCTTT. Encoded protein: CASSFDRVPFEAFF.